The rows below give T cell receptor beta chains drawn from one sample of a study of T cells in tumors after PD-1 blockade. Sequenced by immunoSEQ multiplex PCR; TCRdb stores in-frame clones only, minus some. The data contain over 60,000 clones, around two thirds of them seen just once; the ten biggest clones take up about 4.5%. Here the sequenced sample was PBMCs, taken after anti-PD-1 treatment. The receptors were gathered from a human donor with basal cell carcinoma. Each CDR3 is given with its conserved first and last residue. A D gene is named only where the DNA matches it firmly. Rows may omit the clone size; those that give it use once, few, many or a size class.

J	V	size	D	CDR3	DNA
TRBJ2-6	TRBV5-5	.	TRBD1	CASRPPGDRAGANVLTF	TGTGCCAGCAGACCACCCGGGGACAGGGCTGGGGCCAACGTCCTGACTTTC
TRBJ1-1	TRBV5-1	.	.	CASSFTGFTEAFF	TGCGCCAGCAGCTTTACAGGATTCACTGAAGCTTTCTTT
TRBJ1-2	TRBV6-5	.	.	CASRVNRDAGFSYTF	TGTGCCAGCAGGGTAAACCGGGACGCCGGTTTTAGCTACACCTTC
TRBJ2-1	TRBV10-3	.	.	CAISELYEQFF	TGTGCCATCAGTGAACTTTATGAGCAGTTCTTC
TRBJ1-1	TRBV27	.	TRBD1	CASSGLRGATEAFF	TGTGCCAGCAGTGGTCTCAGGGGGGCCACTGAAGCTTTCTTT
TRBJ2-2	TRBV6-5	.	TRBD2	CASRSLRGGAGELFF	TGTGCCAGCAGGAGTTTGCGGGGGGGCGCCGGGGAGCTGTTTTTT
TRBJ1-1	TRBV5-4	once	.	CASSLDRLNTEAFF	TGTGCCAGCAGCTTGGACAGGTTGAACACTGAAGCTTTCTTT
TRBJ2-7	TRBV4-2	.	TRBD1	CASSQLLTGNSYEQYF	TGTGCCAGCAGCCAACTCCTGACAGGGAACTCCTACGAGCAGTACTTC
TRBJ2-1	TRBV10-3	.	TRBD2	CAISGSSGEGNEQFF	TGTGCCATCAGTGGTTCTAGCGGGGAGGGGAATGAGCAGTTCTTC
TRBJ1-5	TRBV7-9	.	.	CASSEFTGPQHF	TGTGCCAGCAGCGAATTCACCGGGCCCCAGCATTTT
TRBJ1-3	TRBV3-1/TRBV3-2	.	TRBD1	CASSRSGQRPSGNTIYF	TGTGCCAGCAGCCGATCGGGACAGAGACCCTCTGGAAACACCATATATTTT
TRBJ2-4	TRBV7-9	few	.	CASSFLGGLAKNIQYF	TGTGCCAGCAGTTTCTTAGGGGGACTAGCCAAAAACATTCAGTACTTC
TRBJ1-1	TRBV18	.	.	CASSPSVQNEAFF	TGTGCCAGCTCACCATCGGTGCAGAATGAAGCTTTCTTT
TRBJ2-7	TRBV28	.	.	CASSFRLADEQYF	TGTGCCAGCAGTTTTAGACTGGCCGACGAGCAGTACTTC
TRBJ1-4	TRBV30	.	.	CAWSPPSGVRGEKLFF	TGTGCCTGGAGTCCGCCCTCAGGGGTAAGGGGCGAAAAACTGTTTTTT
TRBJ2-1	TRBV12-3/TRBV12-4	.	.	CASSTETYNEQFF	TGTGCCAGCAGTACAGAGACCTACAATGAGCAGTTCTTC
TRBJ2-1	TRBV7-8	.	.	CASSRGYNEQFF	TGTGCCAGCAGCCGGGGGTACAATGAGCAGTTCTTC
TRBJ1-1	TRBV10-1	.	.	CASSRDSGNQEAFF	TGCGCCAGCAGTAGAGACAGCGGTAATCAAGAAGCTTTCTTT
TRBJ2-5	TRBV10-3	.	TRBD1	CAISPGGETQYF	TGTGCCATCTCCCCAGGGGGTGAGACCCAGTACTTC
TRBJ2-7	TRBV7-9	.	.	CASGDRSREQYF	TGTGCCAGCGGAGACAGGTCTCGGGAGCAGTACTTC
TRBJ2-1	TRBV2	.	.	CASTPRLGEQFF	TGTGCCAGCACCCCCCGTCTTGGTGAGCAGTTCTTC